The 10 T cell receptor beta chains reported below all come from one sample, sequenced in a study of blood T cell repertoires in COVID-19. The data were produced by immunoSEQ multiplex PCR, yet TCRdb's version contains in-frame clones alone and is incomplete. The sample holds 120,000 to 150,000 clones; over 75% are singletons and the top ten take roughly 1.5%. Specimen: peripheral blood. All receptors derive from a human donor in a cohort sampled during active COVID-19.

The rearrangement uses TRBV19 and TRBJ2-1; D may be TRBD2 (7 bases). The CDR3 length is 17 residues. The germline CDR1 and CDR2 sequences are LNHDA and SQIVND (reference sequence). Trimming removed 2 bases from V and 0 bases from J, with 14 bases in between. The CDR3 DNA is TGTGCCAGTAGTATAAAAGGGGGAGGGCCCTCCTACAATGAGCAGTTCTTC. Translating gives CASSIKGGGPSYNEQFF.

The chain couples TRBV6-1 to TRBJ2-7; 9 bases are a match to TRBD2. The CDR3 spans 15 residues. V lost 3 bases, J lost 4 bases, and 7 bases stayed unmatched. Germline lookup yields CDR1 MNHNS and CDR2 SASEGT. The CDR3 region is CASSDPVSGRYEQYF. The CDR3 DNA is TGTGCCAGCAGTGACCCCGTTAGCGGGAGATACGAGCAGTACTTC.

This clone showed up just once. The genes are TRBV3-1 (or the pseudogene TRBV3-2) and TRBJ2-3, with 8 bases that match TRBD2. The CDR3 is 16 residues long. Germline CDR1 is LGHDT and CDR2 is YNNKEL (reference sequence). V gave up 1 base and J gave up 6 bases; unmatched junction bases: 9. The DNA of the CDR3 is TGTGCCAGCAGCCAAGTGGGTAGCGGGGCAGGCGATACGCAGTATTTT. Amino acids: CASSQVGSGAGDTQYF.

This sequence joins TRBV24-1 and TRBJ2-5; 7 bases fit TRBD2. Germline CDR1 is KGHDR and CDR2 is SFDVKD. The CDR3 runs 14 residues. Trimming at V came to 9 bases and at J to 1 base, leaving 7 bases not matched to a gene. The CDR3 loop reads CATSSGGGQETQYF. CDR3 nucleotide sequence: TGTGCCACCTCCTCTGGGGGGGGCCAAGAGACCCAGTACTTC.

This clone turned up a few times. The rearrangement joins TRBV12-3 or TRBV12-4 to TRBJ1-5; D remains unclear. Deletions cut 6 bases from V and 2 bases from J, with 8 bases between. The CDR3 is made up of 13 amino acids. The CDR3 DNA follows: TGTGCCAGCAGGCGTCGGGGCAATCAGCCCCAGCATTTT. It yields the protein CASRRRGNQPQHF.

V usage is TRBV2 and J usage is TRBJ2-7, with 8 bases that match TRBD2. The germline V gene encodes CDR1 SNHLY and CDR2 FYNNEI. The CDR3 is 15 amino acids. Germline trimming cut 7 bases from V and 0 bases from J; bases unmatched to any gene: 8. The CDR3 spells CASTLLAAVSYEQYF. The CDR3 DNA is TGTGCCAGCACCCTACTAGCGGCAGTCTCCTACGAGCAGTACTTC.

This sequence joins TRBV28 and TRBJ2-1; 8 bases map to TRBD2. This CDR3 has 15 amino acids. Germline loops: CDR1 MDHEN, CDR2 SYDVKM. After removal of 4 bases from V and 5 bases from J, the junction contained 7 bases not matched to a gene. CDR3 region: CASSSLTSGNNEQFF. The CDR3 DNA is TGTGCCAGCAGTTCCCTCACTAGCGGAAACAATGAGCAGTTCTTC.

The chain links TRBV20-1 to TRBJ2-7, with D maybe TRBD1 (6 bases). The CDR3 has 11 amino acids. Germline-derived CDR1 and CDR2 are DFQATT and SNEGSKA (reference sequence). Between the trimmed V and J ends, which lost 6 bases and 6 bases, there was a span of 12 bases. The CDR3 coding sequence is TGCAGTGCCCTTGGACAGCTCGAGCAGTACTTC. Its translation is CSALGQLEQYF.

The chain links TRBV14 to TRBJ2-5, with TRBD1 matching over 11 bases. Germline V CDR1 and CDR2: SGHDN, FVKESK. The J segment lost 5 bases and the V segment lost 5 bases, leaving 10 bases of the junction unmatched. This CDR3 comprises 16 residues. The CDR3 DNA is TGTGCCAGCAGCTCCCGGACAGGGGGCTTCCAGGAGACCCAGTACTTC. Translating gives CASSSRTGGFQETQYF.

The V call is TRBV7-3, the J call TRBJ2-7, with TRBD2 matching over 7 bases. Germline CDR1 reads SGHTA; CDR2 reads FQGTGA. Unmatched junction bases numbered 7, after V lost 11 bases and J lost 0 bases. The CDR3 has 13 residues. The CDR3 DNA is TGTGCCGCCGGAGGGGACTACTCCTACGAGCAGTACTTC. Translating it yields CAAGGDYSYEQYF.